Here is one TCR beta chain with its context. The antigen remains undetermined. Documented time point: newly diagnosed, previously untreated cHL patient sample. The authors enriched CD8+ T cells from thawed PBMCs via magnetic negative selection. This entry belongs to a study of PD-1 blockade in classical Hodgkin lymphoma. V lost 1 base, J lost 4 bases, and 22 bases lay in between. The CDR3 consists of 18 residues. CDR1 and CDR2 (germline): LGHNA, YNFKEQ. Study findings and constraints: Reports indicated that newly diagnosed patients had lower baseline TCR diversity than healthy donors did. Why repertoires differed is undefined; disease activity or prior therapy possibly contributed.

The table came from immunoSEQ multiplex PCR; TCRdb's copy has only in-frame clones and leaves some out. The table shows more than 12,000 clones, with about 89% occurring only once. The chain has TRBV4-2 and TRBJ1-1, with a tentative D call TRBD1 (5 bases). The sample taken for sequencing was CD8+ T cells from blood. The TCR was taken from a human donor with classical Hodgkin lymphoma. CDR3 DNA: TGTGCCAGCAGCCAAGCATGGCAGGGCAACAATGGCGGCACTGAAGCTTTCTTT. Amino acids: CASSQAWQGNNGGTEAFF.